This T cell receptor (beta chain) derives from a study of OX40 agonist ivuxolimab in advanced cancers. Study-wide context: Among those enrolled, mean age was about 62 years (range 23 to 79) and about 82% were male.

Data came from immunoSEQ multiplex PCR; TCRdb stores just in-frame clones and leaves some out. This table has approximately 77,000 clones, around 92% appearing once. This CDR3 spans 15 amino acids. Trimming removed 6 bases from V and 8 bases from J; junction bases left unmatched: 14. From germline, CDR1 is MNHEY and CDR2 SVGAGI. This clone was counted a few times. This clonotype originated in an adult with an advanced solid tumor such as melanoma, head and neck, liver or kidney cancer. The V gene is TRBV6-5, the J gene TRBJ1-2, with 8 nucleotides matching TRBD1. The starting material was CD4+ or CD8+ T cells sorted from blood, obtained in a trial of the OX40 agonist ivuxolimab. CDR3 sequence: CASRSPQTGAGGYTF. CDR3 nucleotides: TGTGCCAGCAGGTCCCCCCAGACAGGGGCAGGCGGCTACACCTTC.